One and the same sample provided the 20 T cell receptor beta chains below, sequenced in a study of CD8 T cells in Susac syndrome. With random hexamers, reverse transcription was performed on about 0.45 to 1 ug of RNA. TCRdb passed the immunoSEQ multiplex PCR reads through MiXCR, listing each CDR3 protein once. This sample has 120,000 to 150,000 distinct CDR3 sequences; roughly 95% occur once, and the top ten carry less than 0.095%. Sequencing used CD4+ T cells from PBMCs. These receptor sequences come from a human donor in good health.

This clonotype was counted only a few times. The chain couples TRBV11-2 to TRBJ1-2, with 8 nucleotides matching TRBD1. Per germline, CDR1 SGHAT and CDR2 FQNNGV. V shed 6 bases and J 6 bases; nucleotides not matched to a gene: 9. The CDR3 totals 14 residues. The CDR3 DNA reads TGTGCCAGCAGACACAGGGGGGCTAATCATGGCTACACCTTC. This translates into CASRHRGANHGYTF. Complete variable domain (other parts from reference TRBV11-2 and TRBJ1-2): EAGVAQSPRYKIIEKRQSVAFWCNPISGHATLYWYQQILGQGPKLLIQFQNNGVVDDSQLPKDRFSAERLKGVDSTLKIQPAKLEDSAVYLCASRHRGANHGYTFGSGTRLTVV.

The chain couples TRBV7-2 to TRBJ2-3; 8 positions match TRBD2. V shed 6 bases, J shed 0 bases, and the junction held 5 bases outside the gene matches. CDR1 is SGHTA and CDR2 is FQGNSA in the germline V gene. The CDR3 spans 15 residues. The CDR3 here is CASSRASGSTDTQYF. In DNA form, the CDR3 reads TGTGCCAGCAGTCGGGCTAGCGGGAGCACAGATACGCAGTATTTT.

The chain joins TRBV30 to TRBJ1-2, with a tentative D call TRBD1 (6 bases). The CDR3 is made up of 13 amino acids. The germline V and J ends were trimmed by 5 bases and 4 bases, with 14 bases remaining between them. Germline values: CDR1 GTSNPN, CDR2 SVGIG (reference sequence). The CDR3 here is CAWERTAGYGYTF. CDR3 DNA sequence: TGTGCCTGGGAAAGGACAGCCGGCTATGGCTACACCTTC.

This clonotype has just one count. The CDR3 sequence is CSGESSYNEQFF. CDR3 nucleotides: TGCAGCGGAGAGAGCTCCTACAATGAGCAGTTCTTC. V is TRBV29-1 and J is TRBJ2-1; no definite D call. CDR1 and CDR2 from the germline V gene are SQVTM and ANQGSEA. V was clipped by 7 bases and J by 0 bases, with 7 bases between them. The CDR3 sequence is 12 residues long.

The chain links TRBV9 to TRBJ2-5, with TRBD2 identical over 14 bases. The CDR3 extends over 15 amino acids. From germline, CDR1 is SGDLS and CDR2 YYNGEE. J lost 4 bases, V lost 3 bases, and 2 bases had no gene match. In nucleotides, the CDR3 is TGTGCCAGCAGCGCCGGACTAGCGGGAGGAGAGACCCAGTACTTC. Translated, it gives CASSAGLAGGETQYF.

The chain combines TRBV6-6 with TRBJ2-7, with TRBD2 matching over 10 bases. Germline values: CDR1 MNHNY, CDR2 SVGAGI (reference sequence). The V gene end was trimmed by 0 bases and the J gene end by 4 bases; junction bases not matched to a gene: 6. The CDR3 totals 16 residues. This CDR3 is CASSYSGTSATYEQYF. The CDR3 DNA reads TGTGCCAGCAGTTACTCCGGGACTAGCGCGACTTACGAGCAGTACTTC.

The V gene is TRBV18, the J gene TRBJ1-1; D perhaps matches TRBD1 (5 bases). Germline V CDR1 and CDR2: KGHSH, LQKENI. V dropped 5 bases and J dropped 8 bases, with 12 bases sitting between them. This CDR3 is built from 12 residues. The CDR3 nucleotides read TGTGCCAGCTCAGACAGTTCATCCGAAGCTTTCTTT. As protein: CASSDSSSEAFF.

The sample holds one count of this clonotype. The V gene is TRBV25-1, the J gene TRBJ1-2; TRBD1 matches at 10 bases. In germline, CDR1 is MGHDK, CDR2 SYGVNS. The CDR3 totals 14 residues. The V segment lost 5 bases and the J segment 4 bases; nucleotides outside the gene matches: 4. The CDR3 sequence: CASSTWTGGYGYTF. DNA of the CDR3: TGTGCCAGCAGTACCTGGACAGGGGGCTATGGCTACACCTTC.

The gene calls are TRBV5-4 and TRBJ2-3; D may correspond to TRBD1 or TRBD2 (5 bases each). Germline V CDR1 and CDR2: SGHNT, YYREEE (reference sequence). The CDR3 has 14 amino acids. Trimming left V 5 bases short and J 2 bases short, with 12 bases between. The CDR3 loop is CASSPGTYTDTQYF. DNA of the CDR3: TGTGCCAGCAGTCCCGGGACGTACACAGATACGCAGTATTTT.

The chain joins TRBV5-1 to TRBJ1-2; 8 nucleotides align to TRBD1. The CDR3 spans 14 residues. CDR1 SGHRS and CDR2 YFSETQ come from the germline V gene. Trimming at V came to 5 bases and at J to 2 bases, leaving 5 bases not matched to a gene. The CDR3 DNA reads TGCGCCAGCAGACGGGGACAGGAGAACTATGGCTACACCTTC. It specifies CASRRGQENYGYTF.

This rearrangement joins TRBV3-1 to TRBJ2-7; D uncertain. CDR1 and CDR2 from the germline V gene are LGHDT and YNNKEL (reference sequence). The CDR3 loop spans 14 amino acids. V shed 5 bases and J shed 2 bases, with 13 bases lying between them. The CDR3 DNA reads TGTGCCAGCAGCGAGTTGACCAGAACCTACGAGCAGTACTTC. This translates into CASSELTRTYEQYF.

The V gene is TRBV28, the J gene TRBJ2-5; weak D call: TRBD2 (5 bases). CDR1 MDHEN and CDR2 SYDVKM come from the germline V gene. Trimming cost V 10 bases and J 6 bases, with 18 bases left between them. The CDR3 contains 13 residues. The DNA for the CDR3 is TGTGCCACCGAACAGCGGCTAAGGAAGACCCAGTACTTC. It translates to CATEQRLRKTQYF.

The chain carries TRBV7-9 and TRBJ2-7; D tentatively fits TRBD1 or TRBD2 (5 bases each). The V end lost 4 bases, the J end lost 0 bases, and 13 bases lay between the germline ends. The germline gives CDR1 SEHNR, CDR2 FQNEAQ (reference sequence). There are 15 residues in the CDR3. CDR3 residues: CASSYTGTVSYEQYF. CDR3 nucleotide sequence: TGTGCCAGCAGCTACACCGGGACGGTCTCCTACGAGCAGTACTTC.

This chain links TRBV3-1 with TRBJ1-2; maybe TRBD1 (6 bases). From germline, CDR1 is LGHDT and CDR2 YNNKEL (reference sequence). V was pared by 0 bases and J by 1 base, with 12 bases between. CDR3 size: 16 residues. This CDR3 is CASSQDYRTDNYGYTF. CDR3 in DNA: TGTGCCAGCAGCCAAGATTATAGGACAGATAACTATGGCTACACCTTC.

The V and J genes are TRBV19 and TRBJ2-7; 7 nucleotides agree with TRBD1. V shed 6 bases and J 5 bases; nucleotides not matched to a gene: 10. CDR1 is LNHDA and CDR2 is SQIVND in the germline V gene (reference sequence). The CDR3 is 14 amino acids. The CDR3 spells CASSRGQVAHEQYF. DNA for the CDR3: TGTGCCAGTAGCCGTGGACAGGTCGCCCACGAGCAGTACTTC.

J is TRBJ1-4 and V is TRBV12-3 or TRBV12-4, with TRBD1 identical over 11 bases. The CDR3 loop spans 16 amino acids. J gave up 1 base and V 6 bases, and 4 bases lay outside the gene matches. The CDR3 loop reads CASRRTGGRTNEKLFF. The CDR3 nucleotides are TGTGCCAGCAGAAGGACAGGGGGCAGAACTAATGAAAAACTGTTTTTT.

The chain joins TRBV5-6 to TRBJ2-7; D is unclear. The CDR3 sequence is 14 residues long. Germline CDR1 SGHDT, CDR2 YYEEEE. Trimming pared 0 bases from V and 4 bases from J, leaving 11 bases between. Here the CDR3 reads CASSLVPGPYEQYF. In DNA, the CDR3 is TGTGCCAGCAGCTTGGTACCGGGTCCTTACGAGCAGTACTTC.

V and J are TRBV14 and TRBJ1-1, with D possibly being TRBD1 (6 bases). CDR3 length: 14 residues. V lost 2 bases to trimming and J lost 6 bases, with 13 bases between them. Germline loops: CDR1 SGHDN, CDR2 FVKESK. The CDR3 is CASSQIYGGAEAFF. CDR3 sequence (DNA): TGTGCCAGCAGCCAAATATATGGGGGCGCTGAAGCTTTCTTT.

This sequence joins TRBV5-4 and TRBJ2-7; 9 bases fit TRBD2. CDR1 SGHNT and CDR2 YYREEE come from the germline V gene (reference sequence). J gave up 7 bases and V 1 base, and 6 bases lay outside the gene matches. The CDR3 consists of 14 residues. The CDR3 spells CASSLNSGRGEQYF. The DNA for the CDR3 is TGTGCCAGCAGCTTGAATAGCGGGAGAGGAGAGCAGTACTTC.

This sequence joins TRBV20-1 and TRBJ1-4, with D tentatively TRBD1 (5 bases). CDR1 and CDR2 from the germline V gene are DFQATT and SNEGSKA (reference sequence). Trimming left V 6 bases short and J 6 bases short, with 20 bases between. The CDR3 has 15 amino acids. The DNA of the CDR3 is TGCAGTGCCAACGGACGGGGCAGGGTGGATGAAAAACTGTTTTTT. It codes for CSANGRGRVDEKLFF.